This T cell receptor beta chain was captured in a study of T cell responses to AZD1222 COVID-19 vaccine (dated by TCRdb to about 2021). About the study as a whole: AZD1222 recipients with second doses at about 4 weeks or about 12 weeks were pooled, because spike-specific TCR depth and breadth did not differ between schedules. Trial participants were enrolled by age into subgroups of 18-55, 56-69 and 70-plus years, and roughly 150, 30 and 60 TCR-sequenced participants, respectively, were included in these subgroups. TCR sequencing was performed for over 230 trial participants, of whom 207 were given two doses of AZD1222 and around 25 were given two doses of MenACWY control vaccine. What the authors observed across the whole study: After two AZD1222 doses, both the breadth and the depth of spike-specific TCRs were significantly higher than at day 0 and than in MenACWY recipients. Participants were mostly white British, with more females than males. The authors suggested clonal diversity may have been underestimated. Reportedly, almost half of the unique spike-specific TCRs recognized epitopes lying outside the regions that are mutated in the B.1.351 and B.1.1.7 variants. In the small 56-69-year group, the increase in depth fell short of significance, most likely because of low power. The whole spike protein was spanned by vaccine-associated CD4 TCRs, and dominant responses were seen in regions 160-218 and 743-854. No day 14 peak-response samples were available, so repertoires were characterized only after the peak T cell response. Conclusions about previously exposed vaccinees are limited because only five to seven AZD1222 recipients were SARS-CoV-2 seropositive at baseline.

Details on this clone: Its cognate antigen has yet to be identified. Within one base of it there is no much larger clone, and no base qualities were kept.

The CDR3 regions of human TCRbeta chains were subjected to immunosequencing. From the authors' description of their analysis: Repertoire TCRs were checked for matches against a reference library of SARS-CoV-2-specific TCRs that had been generated using the MIRA antigen-specificity platform. Breadth meant the fraction of unique TCRs that were SARS-CoV-2-associated, whereas depth meant the fraction of total T cells that were SARS-CoV-2-associated. Using the MIRA data, every spike-specific TCR was mapped to the spike region that the TCR reacted to and assigned to either a CD4 or a CD8 class. Log10-transformed breadth and depth values were compared by one-way ANOVA with Sidak's multiple comparisons tests. TCRdb re-hosts the immuneACCESS table, in-frame sequences only. Its copies lack some clones; in the studies checked, an unresolved V gene accounts for under half of them, and the cause for the rest is not known. For V, J and clone size, that table is used; D and trimming come from the DNA. This sample lists some 100,000 clones; 70% to 90% were detected once. Jointly, the top ten make up approximately 16% of the sample.

The time point label here, explained by the study, means: baseline before first vaccination. Vaccinee samples came from UK trials COV001 and COV002, including a single-blind randomized controlled phase 2/3 trial of AZD1222 (ChAdOx1 nCoV-19) in healthy adults. For TCRbeta chain sequencing, PBMC samples from trial participants were taken at day 0 and at day 28 after the second dose. The material sequenced was peripheral blood, taken on day 0 of AZD1222 vaccination. The clonotype was recovered from an adult in good health.

The nucleotides read TGTGCCAGCAGCTTATCGGGAGGGCAGGAAAAACTGTTTTTT. This gives the protein CASSLSGGQEKLFF. This sequence uses TRBV7-2 and TRBJ1-4, with no confidently assigned D gene. As encoded in the germline V gene, CDR1 is SGHTA while CDR2 is FQGNSA. The junction carries 12 bases between V and J, which are trimmed by 2 bases and 8 bases respectively. The CDR3 has 14 amino acids, counting the end cysteine and phenylalanine. Only the CDR3 portion is preserved as DNA: 42 bases, with reading frame beginning at the first base. With the rest looked up from the reference TRBV7-2 and TRBJ1-4 genes rather than sequenced, the full variable domain is GAGVSQSPSNKVTEKGKDVELRCDPISGHTALYWYRQSLGQGLEFLIYFQGNSAPDKSGLPSDRFSAERTGGSVSTLTIQRTQQEDSAVYLCASSLSGGQEKLFFGSGTQLSVL.